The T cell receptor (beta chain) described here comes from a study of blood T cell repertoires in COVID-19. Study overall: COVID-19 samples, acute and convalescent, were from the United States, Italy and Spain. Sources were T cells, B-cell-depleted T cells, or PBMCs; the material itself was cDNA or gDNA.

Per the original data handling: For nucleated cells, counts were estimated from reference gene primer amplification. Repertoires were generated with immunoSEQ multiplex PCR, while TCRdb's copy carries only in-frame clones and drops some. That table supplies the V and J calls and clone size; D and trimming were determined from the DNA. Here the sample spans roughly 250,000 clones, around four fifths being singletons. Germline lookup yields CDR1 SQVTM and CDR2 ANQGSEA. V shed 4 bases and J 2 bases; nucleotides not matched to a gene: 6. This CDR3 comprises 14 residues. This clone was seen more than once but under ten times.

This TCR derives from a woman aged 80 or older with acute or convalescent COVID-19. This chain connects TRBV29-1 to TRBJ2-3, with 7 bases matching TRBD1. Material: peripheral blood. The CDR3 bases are TGCAGCGTTGGTACGACAGGGATCACAGATACGCAGTATTTT. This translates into CSVGTTGITDTQYF.